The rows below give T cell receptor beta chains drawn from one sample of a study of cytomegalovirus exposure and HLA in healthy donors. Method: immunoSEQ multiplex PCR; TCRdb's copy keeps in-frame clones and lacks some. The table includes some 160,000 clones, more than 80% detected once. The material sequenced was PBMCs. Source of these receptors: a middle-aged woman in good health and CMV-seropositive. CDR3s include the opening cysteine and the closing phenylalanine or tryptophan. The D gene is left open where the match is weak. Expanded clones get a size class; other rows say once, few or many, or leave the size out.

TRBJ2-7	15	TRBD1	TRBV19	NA	CASSIVWDRAYEQYF	TGTGCCAGTAGTATTGTCTGGGACAGGGCCTACGAGCAGTACTTC
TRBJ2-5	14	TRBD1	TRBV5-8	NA	CASSLLAGGETQYF	TGTGCCAGCAGCTTGTTGGCAGGGGGAGAGACCCAGTACTTC
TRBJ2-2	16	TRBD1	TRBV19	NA	CASRTDRESHAGELFF	TGTGCCAGTAGAACAGACAGGGAATCACACGCCGGGGAGCTGTTTTTT
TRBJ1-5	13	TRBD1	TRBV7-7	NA	CASNGTGMQPQHF	TGTGCTAGCAACGGGACAGGGATGCAGCCCCAGCATTTT
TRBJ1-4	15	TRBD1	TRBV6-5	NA	CASSYAGTGFEKLFF	TGTGCCAGCAGTTACGCAGGGACAGGGTTTGAAAAACTGTTTTTT
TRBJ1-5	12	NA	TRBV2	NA	CASNGGGQPQHF	TGTGCCAGCAACGGGGGAGGACAGCCCCAGCATTTT
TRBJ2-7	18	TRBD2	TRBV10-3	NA	CAISPGLAGGRSSYEQYF	TGTGCCATCAGTCCAGGACTAGCGGGGGGCCGGAGCTCCTACGAGCAGTACTTC
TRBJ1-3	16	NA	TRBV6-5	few	CASSYSVWSSGNTIYF	TGTGCCAGCAGTTACTCGGTTTGGAGCTCTGGAAACACCATATATTTT
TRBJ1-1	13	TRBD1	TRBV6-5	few	CASSYRGQVKAFF	TGTGCCAGCAGTTACCGGGGACAGGTAAAAGCTTTCTTT
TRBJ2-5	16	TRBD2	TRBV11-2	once	CASSWTGGGIKETQYF	TGTGCCAGCAGCTGGACGGGGGGAGGGATTAAAGAGACCCAGTACTTC
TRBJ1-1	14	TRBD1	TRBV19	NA	CASSHQGAGIEAFF	TGTGCCAGTAGTCACCAGGGGGCGGGAATTGAAGCTTTCTTT
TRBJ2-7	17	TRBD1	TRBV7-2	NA	CASSITGTGVLSYEQYF	TGTGCCAGCAGCATTACCGGGACAGGGGTCCTCTCCTACGAGCAGTACTTC
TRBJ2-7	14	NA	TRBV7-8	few	CASSLAANPYEQYF	TGTGCCAGCAGCTTAGCTGCTAACCCATACGAGCAGTACTTC
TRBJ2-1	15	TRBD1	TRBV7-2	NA	CASSPQGETYNEQFF	TGTGCCAGCAGCCCTCAGGGGGAAACCTACAATGAGCAGTTCTTC
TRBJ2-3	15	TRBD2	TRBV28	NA	CASSSTSGITDTQYF	TGTGCCAGCAGTTCCACTAGCGGCATCACAGATACGCAGTATTTT
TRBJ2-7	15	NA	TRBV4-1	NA	CASSHPGGAGYEQYF	TGCGCCAGCAGCCATCCAGGGGGAGCGGGCTACGAGCAGTACTTC
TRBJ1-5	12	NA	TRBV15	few	CATSGRVQPQHF	TGTGCCACCAGCGGGAGGGTTCAGCCCCAGCATTTT
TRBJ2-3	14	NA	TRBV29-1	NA	CSVVALLGTDTQYF	TGCAGCGTTGTGGCTCTCTTGGGCACAGATACGCAGTATTTT
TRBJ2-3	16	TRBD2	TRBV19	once	CASSIKERGWADTQYF	TGTGCCAGTAGTATAAAGGAGCGGGGGTGGGCAGATACGCAGTATTTT
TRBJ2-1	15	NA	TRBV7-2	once	CASSWASDPYNEQFF	TGTGCCAGCAGCTGGGCTAGCGACCCCTACAATGAGCAGTTCTTC
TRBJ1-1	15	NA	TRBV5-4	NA	CASSLARGARGEAFF	TGTGCCAGCAGCTTGGCCCGGGGGGCGAGAGGTGAAGCTTTCTTT
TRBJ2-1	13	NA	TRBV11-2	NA	CASSLSSFNEQFF	TGTGCCAGCAGCTTGTCGTCGTTCAATGAGCAGTTCTTC
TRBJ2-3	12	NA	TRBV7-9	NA	CSSSFSREQGNF	TGTTCCAGCAGCTTCAGCCGAGAACAGGGAAACTTT
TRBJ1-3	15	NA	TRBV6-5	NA	CASSYPTAWGNTIYF	TGTGCCAGCAGTTACCCGACAGCCTGGGGAAACACCATATATTTT
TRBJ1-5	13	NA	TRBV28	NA	CASSFSPDQPQHF	TGTGCCAGCAGTTTTTCGCCGGATCAGCCCCAGCATTTT
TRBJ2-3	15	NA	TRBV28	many	CASSLTSFRADTQYF	TGTGCCAGCAGCCTCACCTCCTTTAGAGCAGATACGCAGTATTTT
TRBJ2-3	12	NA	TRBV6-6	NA	CATAASTDTQYF	TGTGCCACCGCGGCTAGCACAGATACGCAGTATTTT
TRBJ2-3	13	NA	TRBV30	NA	CAWSGGSTDTQYF	TGTGCCTGGAGTGGAGGGAGCACAGATACGCAGTATTTT
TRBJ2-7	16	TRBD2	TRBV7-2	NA	CASSLPGLAGVSEQYF	TGTGCCAGCAGCCTCCCGGGACTAGCGGGAGTAAGTGAGCAGTACTTC
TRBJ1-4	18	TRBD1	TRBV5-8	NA	CASSSGQGARGGKEKLFF	TGTGCCAGCAGCTCAGGACAGGGGGCGCGTGGAGGAAAGGAAAAACTGTTTTTT
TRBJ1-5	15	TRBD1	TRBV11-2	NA	CASSIRGLRNQPQHF	TGTGCCAGCAGCATAAGGGGGCTTCGCAATCAGCCCCAGCATTTT
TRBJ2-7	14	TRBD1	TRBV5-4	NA	CASRPQGVANEQYF	TGTGCCAGCAGACCCCAGGGGGTTGCCAACGAGCAGTACTTC
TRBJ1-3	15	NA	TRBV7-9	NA	CASSSRGISGNTIYF	TGTGCCAGCAGCTCAAGGGGGATCTCTGGAAACACCATATATTTT
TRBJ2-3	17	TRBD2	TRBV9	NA	CASSVVRAGVDSDTQYF	TGTGCCAGCAGCGTAGTACGAGCGGGAGTTGATTCAGATACGCAGTATTTT
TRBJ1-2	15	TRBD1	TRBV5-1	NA	CASSFGQGSIDGYTF	TGCGCCAGCAGCTTCGGACAGGGTTCTATCGATGGCTACACCTTC
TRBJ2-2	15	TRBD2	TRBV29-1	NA	CSVVRLAGGNGELFF	TGCAGCGTTGTCCGGCTAGCGGGAGGGAACGGGGAGCTGTTTTTT
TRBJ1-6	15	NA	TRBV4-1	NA	CASSQFQQPNSPLHF	TGCGCCAGCAGCCAATTTCAACAGCCTAATTCACCCCTCCACTTT
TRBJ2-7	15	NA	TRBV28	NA	CASSIGDGGVYEQYF	TGTGCCAGCTCCATCGGGGACGGGGGAGTGTACGAGCAGTACTTC
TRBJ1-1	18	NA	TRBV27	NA	CASSLSDFWGGMNTEAFF	TGTGCCAGCAGTTTATCTGATTTTTGGGGGGGCATGAACACTGAAGCTTTCTTT
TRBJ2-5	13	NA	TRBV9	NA	CASSLTGRETQYF	TGTGCCAGCAGCTTAACAGGGCGGGAGACCCAGTACTTC
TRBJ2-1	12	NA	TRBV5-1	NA	CASSLEGREQFF	TGCGCCAGCAGCTTGGAAGGGAGGGAGCAGTTCTTC